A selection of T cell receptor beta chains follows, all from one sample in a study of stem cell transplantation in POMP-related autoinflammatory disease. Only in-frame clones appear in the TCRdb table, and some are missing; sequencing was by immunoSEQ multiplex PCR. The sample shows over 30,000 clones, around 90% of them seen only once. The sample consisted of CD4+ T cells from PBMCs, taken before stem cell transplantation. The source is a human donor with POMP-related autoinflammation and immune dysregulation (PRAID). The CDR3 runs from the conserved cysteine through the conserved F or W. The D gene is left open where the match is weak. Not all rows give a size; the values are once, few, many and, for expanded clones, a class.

CDR3 DNA: TGCGCCAGCAGCCAACTAGCGGGAGTGGGGGAGCAGTACTTC; CDR3 protein: CASSQLAGVGEQYF; clone size: NA; J gene: TRBJ2-7; D gene: TRBD2; V gene: TRBV5-1
CDR3 DNA: TGCAGCGTTGGGGCGCAGGACCAAGAGACCCAGTACTTC; CDR3 protein: CSVGAQDQETQYF; clone size: NA; J gene: TRBJ2-5; D gene: NA; V gene: TRBV29-1
CDR3 DNA: TGTGCCACCAGCAGAAGGACTACGCGTTTGGCCACTGAAGCTTTCTTT; CDR3 protein: CATSRRTTRLATEAFF; clone size: NA; J gene: TRBJ1-1; D gene: NA; V gene: TRBV15
CDR3 DNA: TGCGCCAGCAGCCAAGATCGGGCGGGCCAAGAGACCCAGTACTTC; CDR3 protein: CASSQDRAGQETQYF; clone size: once; J gene: TRBJ2-5; D gene: NA; V gene: TRBV4-1
CDR3 DNA: TGTGCCAGCACCCGACAGGGGGTCTCCTACGAGCAGTACTTC; CDR3 protein: CASTRQGVSYEQYF; clone size: NA; J gene: TRBJ2-7; D gene: TRBD1; V gene: TRBV6-1
CDR3 DNA: TGTGCCAGCAGTCCCTGGACAGGGCAGGAGACCCAGTACTTC; CDR3 protein: CASSPWTGQETQYF; clone size: NA; J gene: TRBJ2-5; D gene: TRBD1; V gene: TRBV6-5
CDR3 DNA: TGTGCCAGCAGTTTAGGGGCCGCACAAGAGACCCAGTACTTC; CDR3 protein: CASSLGAAQETQYF; clone size: NA; J gene: TRBJ2-5; D gene: NA; V gene: TRBV28
CDR3 DNA: TGTGCCAGCAGTCCCCGGGGTAGCGGGGGCGCCACAGATACGCAGTATTTT; CDR3 protein: CASSPRGSGGATDTQYF; clone size: NA; J gene: TRBJ2-3; D gene: TRBD2; V gene: TRBV27
CDR3 DNA: TGTGCCAGCCTACGGGGTGTCCGGCAAAAAGAGACCCAGTACTTC; CDR3 protein: CASLRGVRQKETQYF; clone size: NA; J gene: TRBJ2-5; D gene: NA; V gene: TRBV6-4
CDR3 DNA: TGTGCCATCCCTTTGACAGGGAGACCCTACGAGCAGTACTTC; CDR3 protein: CAIPLTGRPYEQYF; clone size: NA; J gene: TRBJ2-7; D gene: TRBD1; V gene: TRBV10-3
CDR3 DNA: TGTGCCAGTAGTTCGTCGACCGGAAAACTGTTTTTT; CDR3 protein: CASSSSTGKLFF; clone size: NA; J gene: TRBJ1-4; D gene: NA; V gene: TRBV19
CDR3 DNA: TGTGCCAGCAGCTTAGTGCGGGGGGGCCTCTACAATGAGCAGTTCTTC; CDR3 protein: CASSLVRGGLYNEQFF; clone size: NA; J gene: TRBJ2-1; D gene: TRBD2; V gene: TRBV7-3
CDR3 DNA: TGCGCCAGCAGCTCCCCTCCCCACGCAGGGACGGCCGGGGAGCTGTTTTTT; CDR3 protein: CASSSPPHAGTAGELFF; clone size: NA; J gene: TRBJ2-2; D gene: NA; V gene: TRBV5-1
CDR3 DNA: TGTGCCAGCAGCTTGTCGAAAGGGAGTAACTCTGGGGCCAACGTCCTGACTTTC; CDR3 protein: CASSLSKGSNSGANVLTF; clone size: NA; J gene: TRBJ2-6; D gene: NA; V gene: TRBV5-4
CDR3 DNA: TGTGCCAGCTCTCTCCAGACTAGATATTACGAGCAGTACTTC; CDR3 protein: CASSLQTRYYEQYF; clone size: NA; J gene: TRBJ2-7; D gene: NA; V gene: TRBV18
CDR3 DNA: TGCAGCGTTGAGATTCGGATGAGCTACGAGCAGTACTTC; CDR3 protein: CSVEIRMSYEQYF; clone size: NA; J gene: TRBJ2-7; D gene: NA; V gene: TRBV29-1
CDR3 DNA: TGCAGCGGGGAGATACTAACTGAAGCTTTCTTT; CDR3 protein: CSGEILTEAFF; clone size: NA; J gene: TRBJ1-1; D gene: NA; V gene: TRBV29-1
CDR3 DNA: TGTGCCAGCAGCGCACAAAGGGGCTACACCTTC; CDR3 protein: CASSAQRGYTF; clone size: NA; J gene: TRBJ1-2; D gene: NA; V gene: TRBV5-6
CDR3 DNA: TGTGCCAGCAGCTCAAGGACAGGGGTCAGGTCGGCCGGGGAGCTGTTTTTT; CDR3 protein: CASSSRTGVRSAGELFF; clone size: NA; J gene: TRBJ2-2; D gene: TRBD1; V gene: TRBV5-5
CDR3 DNA: TGTGCCATCAGGGGACAGGGTGGGAACACTGAAGCTTTCTTT; CDR3 protein: CAIRGQGGNTEAFF; clone size: NA; J gene: TRBJ1-1; D gene: TRBD1; V gene: TRBV10-3
CDR3 DNA: TGTGCCAGCAGTGAAGCGAGGGGAATAGGGTCCTACGAGCAGTACTTC; CDR3 protein: CASSEARGIGSYEQYF; clone size: NA; J gene: TRBJ2-7; D gene: NA; V gene: TRBV6-1
CDR3 DNA: TGTGCCAGCAGGTCCTCAGGGGGCAATCAGCCCCAGCATTTT; CDR3 protein: CASRSSGGNQPQHF; clone size: few; J gene: TRBJ1-5; D gene: NA; V gene: TRBV28
CDR3 DNA: TGCAGCGTTGTAGCGGGAGGGCCCTCTGGGGCCAACGTCCTGACTTTC; CDR3 protein: CSVVAGGPSGANVLTF; clone size: NA; J gene: TRBJ2-6; D gene: TRBD2; V gene: TRBV29-1
CDR3 DNA: TGCGCCAGCAGCCCCCGGCCAGGGGGCAACACCGGGGAGCTGTTTTTT; CDR3 protein: CASSPRPGGNTGELFF; clone size: NA; J gene: TRBJ2-2; D gene: TRBD1; V gene: TRBV5-1
CDR3 DNA: TGTGCCAGCTCTCTCGACAGGGTAGATACGCAGTATTTT; CDR3 protein: CASSLDRVDTQYF; clone size: NA; J gene: TRBJ2-3; D gene: TRBD1; V gene: TRBV18
CDR3 DNA: TGTGCCAGTACCCCATCAGTCGGCAGCTCTGGAAACACCATATATTTT; CDR3 protein: CASTPSVGSSGNTIYF; clone size: NA; J gene: TRBJ1-3; D gene: NA; V gene: TRBV19
CDR3 DNA: TGCGCCAGCAGCGGGGGCCTGAACACTGAAGCTTTCTTT; CDR3 protein: CASSGGLNTEAFF; clone size: NA; J gene: TRBJ1-1; D gene: NA; V gene: TRBV5-1
CDR3 DNA: TGTGCCAGCAGTCCCTCACAGGGGATGAGGGGGCTTTATGGCTACACCTTC; CDR3 protein: CASSPSQGMRGLYGYTF; clone size: NA; J gene: TRBJ1-2; D gene: TRBD1; V gene: TRBV27
CDR3 DNA: TGCGCCAGCAGCTACAGAGAATACAATGAGCAGTTCTTC; CDR3 protein: CASSYREYNEQFF; clone size: NA; J gene: TRBJ2-1; D gene: NA; V gene: TRBV5-1
CDR3 DNA: TGTGCCAGCAGCAGGAACACAGAGGACGGTGAAAAACTGTTTTTT; CDR3 protein: CASSRNTEDGEKLFF; clone size: once; J gene: TRBJ1-4; D gene: NA; V gene: TRBV5-4
CDR3 DNA: TGTGCCAGCAGTGCCACCCTCAATCGACAGGGCGGCACCGGGGAGCTGTTTTTT; CDR3 protein: CASSATLNRQGGTGELFF; clone size: NA; J gene: TRBJ2-2; D gene: TRBD1; V gene: TRBV6-1
CDR3 DNA: TGTGCCAGCAGACAGGGGAATCAGCCCCAGCATTTT; CDR3 protein: CASRQGNQPQHF; clone size: NA; J gene: TRBJ1-5; D gene: TRBD1; V gene: TRBV6-6
CDR3 DNA: TGTGCCACCAGCAGAGGGGTCTCCGCTGCGGCCCAGTACTTC; CDR3 protein: CATSRGVSAAAQYF; clone size: NA; J gene: TRBJ2-5; D gene: NA; V gene: TRBV15
CDR3 DNA: TGTGCCAGCAGAAGGGGACAGGACACTAGGGTAGAGACCCAGTACTTC; CDR3 protein: CASRRGQDTRVETQYF; clone size: NA; J gene: TRBJ2-5; D gene: TRBD1; V gene: TRBV2
CDR3 DNA: TGTGCCAGTAGTCGAGTAGCGGGAGCGGACACCGGGGAGCTGTTTTTT; CDR3 protein: CASSRVAGADTGELFF; clone size: NA; J gene: TRBJ2-2; D gene: TRBD2; V gene: TRBV19
CDR3 DNA: TGTGCCAGCAGTAGCGGGACACTGGGGTCCCAGTACTTC; CDR3 protein: CASSSGTLGSQYF; clone size: NA; J gene: TRBJ2-5; D gene: NA; V gene: TRBV25-1
CDR3 DNA: TGTGCCAGCAGAACCTCCCAGATCCAAGAGACCCAGTACTTC; CDR3 protein: CASRTSQIQETQYF; clone size: NA; J gene: TRBJ2-5; D gene: NA; V gene: TRBV6-5
CDR3 DNA: TGTGCTAGTGGTTTGGTTACTAGCGGGCTAAACAATGAGCAGTTCTTC; CDR3 protein: CASGLVTSGLNNEQFF; clone size: NA; J gene: TRBJ2-1; D gene: TRBD2; V gene: TRBV12-5
CDR3 DNA: TGTGCCAACCTCGACAGGGGAGCCTATGGCTACACCTTC; CDR3 protein: CANLDRGAYGYTF; clone size: few; J gene: TRBJ1-2; D gene: TRBD1; V gene: TRBV2
CDR3 DNA: TGTGCCAGCAGCTCCCAACCAGGGGATGGCTACACCTTC; CDR3 protein: CASSSQPGDGYTF; clone size: few; J gene: TRBJ1-2; D gene: NA; V gene: TRBV5-6
CDR3 DNA: TGTGCCAGCAGTGAAGTTGGGGCCGGGGAGCTGTTTTTT; CDR3 protein: CASSEVGAGELFF; clone size: NA; J gene: TRBJ2-2; D gene: NA; V gene: TRBV6-1
CDR3 DNA: TGTGCCAGCAGCCCCACGGGGGCCAGCACAGATACGCAGTATTTT; CDR3 protein: CASSPTGASTDTQYF; clone size: NA; J gene: TRBJ2-3; D gene: NA; V gene: TRBV5-6
CDR3 DNA: TGCGCCAGCAGCTTGGCGAGCAATCAGCCCCAGCATTTT; CDR3 protein: CASSLASNQPQHF; clone size: NA; J gene: TRBJ1-5; D gene: NA; V gene: TRBV5-1